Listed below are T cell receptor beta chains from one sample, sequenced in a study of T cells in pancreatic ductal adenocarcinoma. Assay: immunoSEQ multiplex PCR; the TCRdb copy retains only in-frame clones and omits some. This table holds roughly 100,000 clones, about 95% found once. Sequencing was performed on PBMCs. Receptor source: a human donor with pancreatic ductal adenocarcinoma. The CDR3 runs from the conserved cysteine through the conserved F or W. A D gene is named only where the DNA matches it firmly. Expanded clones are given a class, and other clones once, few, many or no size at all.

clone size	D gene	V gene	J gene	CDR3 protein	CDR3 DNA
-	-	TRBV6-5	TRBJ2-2	CASRLTVSNTGELFF	TGTGCCAGCAGACTTACAGTCTCGAACACCGGGGAGCTGTTTTTT
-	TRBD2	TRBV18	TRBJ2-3	CASSPPWGTSGTQYF	TGTGCCAGCTCACCACCGTGGGGGACTAGCGGTACGCAGTATTTT
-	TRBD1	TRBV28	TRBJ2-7	CASRPGTGAYEQYF	TGTGCCAGCCGTCCCGGGACAGGGGCGTACGAGCAGTACTTC
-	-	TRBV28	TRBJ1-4	CASSKQINEKLFF	TGTGCCAGCAGTAAACAGATCAATGAAAAACTGTTTTTT
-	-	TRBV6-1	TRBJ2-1	CASSASGTLGFNEQFF	TGTGCCAGCAGTGCATCCGGGACTCTCGGTTTCAATGAGCAGTTCTTC
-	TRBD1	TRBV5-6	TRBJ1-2	CASSPDRGVGYTF	TGTGCCAGCAGCCCGGACAGGGGTGTAGGCTACACCTTC
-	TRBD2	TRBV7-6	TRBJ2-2	CASTELAEYTGELFF	TGTGCCAGCACCGAACTAGCGGAGTACACCGGGGAGCTGTTTTTT
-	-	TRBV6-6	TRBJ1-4	CASTKESGGGEKLFF	TGTGCCAGCACTAAGGAATCCGGAGGAGGCGAAAAACTGTTTTTT
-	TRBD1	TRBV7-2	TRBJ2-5	CASSLDRGRETQYF	TGTGCCAGCAGCTTAGACAGGGGGCGGGAGACCCAGTACTTC
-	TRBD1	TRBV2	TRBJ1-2	CASSVGQGGGGYTF	TGTGCCAGCAGTGTGGGTCAGGGGGGAGGTGGCTACACCTTC
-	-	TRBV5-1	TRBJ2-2	CASSLGTENTGELFF	TGCGCCAGCAGCTTGGGGACAGAGAACACCGGGGAGCTGTTTTTT
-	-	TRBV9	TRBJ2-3	CASSVADTQYF	TGTGCCAGCAGCGTAGCTGATACGCAGTATTTT
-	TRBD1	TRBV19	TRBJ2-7	CASRSGTGGSYEQYF	TGTGCCAGTAGATCCGGGACAGGGGGGTCCTACGAGCAGTACTTC
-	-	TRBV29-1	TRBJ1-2	CSVVRGSGGYTF	TGCAGCGTTGTCCGGGGATCTGGGGGCTACACCTTC
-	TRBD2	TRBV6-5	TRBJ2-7	CASSYGTSGSHYEQYF	TGTGCCAGCAGTTACGGTACTAGCGGGAGCCACTACGAGCAGTACTTC
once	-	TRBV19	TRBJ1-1	CASAGGGTEAFF	TGTGCCAGTGCCGGGGGGGGCACTGAAGCTTTCTTT
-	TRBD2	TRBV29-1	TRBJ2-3	CSAPPSGSTDTQYF	TGCAGCGCTCCCCCTAGCGGGAGTACAGATACGCAGTATTTT
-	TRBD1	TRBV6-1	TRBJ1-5	CASSADRGPSSNQPQHF	TGTGCCAGCAGTGCCGACAGGGGGCCCAGCAGCAATCAGCCCCAGCATTTT
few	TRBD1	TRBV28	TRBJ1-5	CASSPTRQGANQPQHF	TGTGCCAGCAGCCCTACCCGACAGGGGGCAAATCAGCCCCAGCATTTT
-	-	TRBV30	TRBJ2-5	CAWSVRRQETQYF	TGTGCCTGGAGTGTTCGGCGGCAAGAGACCCAGTACTTC
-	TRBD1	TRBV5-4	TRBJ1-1	CASSTGTDTEAFF	TGTGCCAGCAGCACCGGGACAGACACTGAAGCTTTCTTT
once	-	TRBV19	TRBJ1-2	CASTDSNWDYGYTF	TGTGCCAGTACCGACAGTAATTGGGACTATGGCTACACCTTC
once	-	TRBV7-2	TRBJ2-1	CASSSMRGHEQFF	TGTGCCAGCAGCTCAATGCGGGGGCATGAGCAGTTCTTC
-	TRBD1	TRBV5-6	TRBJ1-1	CASSFGVQDRSSFF	TGTGCCAGCAGCTTTGGCGTCCAGGACAGGAGTTCTTTCTTT
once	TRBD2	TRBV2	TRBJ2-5	CASSESRGGGETQYF	TGTGCCAGCAGTGAGTCGCGGGGGGGAGGAGAGACCCAGTACTTC
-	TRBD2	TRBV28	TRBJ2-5	CASSSPSGRGETQYF	TGTGCCAGCAGTAGCCCCAGCGGGAGAGGAGAGACCCAGTACTTC
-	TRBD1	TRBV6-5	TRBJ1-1	CASSWTGGNTEAFF	TGTGCCAGCAGTTGGACAGGAGGGAACACTGAAGCTTTCTTT
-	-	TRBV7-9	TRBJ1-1	CASSTTKGRDNTEAFF	TGTGCCAGCAGTACCACCAAGGGGAGGGACAACACTGAAGCTTTCTTT
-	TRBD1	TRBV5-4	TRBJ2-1	CASSLQGSNEQFF	TGTGCCAGCAGCTTACAGGGGAGCAATGAGCAGTTCTTC
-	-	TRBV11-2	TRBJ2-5	CASSSLRGRHLQETQYF	TGTGCCAGCAGCTCTCTCAGGGGTAGACACTTACAAGAGACCCAGTACTTC
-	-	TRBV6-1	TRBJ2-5	CASRRQGNFQETQYF	TGTGCCAGCAGACGCCAGGGGAATTTCCAAGAGACCCAGTACTTC
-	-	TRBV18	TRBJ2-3	CASSKTDSTDTQYF	TGTGCCAGCTCAAAGACTGATAGCACAGATACGCAGTATTTT
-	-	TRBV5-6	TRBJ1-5	CASSLFARVDQPQHF	TGTGCCAGCAGCTTGTTCGCCCGGGTGGATCAGCCCCAGCATTTT
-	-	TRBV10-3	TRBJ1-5	CATGEGPHSNQPQHF	TGTGCCACCGGGGAGGGGCCTCATAGCAATCAGCCCCAGCATTTT
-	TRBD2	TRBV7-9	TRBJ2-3	CASRRIAGGSDTQYF	TGTGCCAGCCGCCGGATAGCGGGAGGTTCAGATACGCAGTATTTT
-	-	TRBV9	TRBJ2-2	CASSVIAAANTGELFF	TGTGCCAGCAGCGTCATAGCGGCAGCGAACACCGGGGAGCTGTTTTTT
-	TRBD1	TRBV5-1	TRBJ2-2	CASSLPDRAELFF	TGCGCCAGCAGCTTGCCTGACAGGGCGGAGCTGTTTTTT